This is a list of T cell receptor beta chains from one sample in a study of T cell changes during pregnancy in multiple sclerosis. Repertoires were generated with immunoSEQ multiplex PCR, while TCRdb's copy carries only in-frame clones and drops some. The sample records about 71,000 clones, more than 90% being singletons. Sequenced material: peripheral blood, taken in the third trimester of pregnancy. Source of these receptors: a female donor with multiple sclerosis, enrolled in a pregnancy study. The CDR3 runs from the conserved cysteine through the conserved F or W.

V | CDR3
TRBV18 | CASSSPVSHWGYTF
TRBV6-1 | CASIPGQETGGYTF
TRBV5-1 | CASSLGDRNYEQYF
TRBV28 | CASAGGEGTEAFF
TRBV19 | CASSQTRNQPQHF
TRBV19 | CASSISSRTATYEQYF
TRBV6-1 | CASREGQATGNTIYF
TRBV30 | CAWGSGQAAEKLFF
TRBV7-9 | CASSLGETASHEQYF
TRBV10-3 | CAISPRGEDGNTIYF
TRBV5-1 | CASSLNTKTYEQYF
TRBV13 | CASSLVQGGWDEQFF
TRBV7-2 | CASSSSGTASYEQYF
TRBV28 | CASSLRRGPSGEQFF
TRBV7-3 | CASSLESGFGGRNEQFF
TRBV5-1 | CASSWGPGQGVEKLFF
TRBV5-1 | CASSRTGYEQYF
TRBV11-3 | CASSYGGSTDTQYF
TRBV6-1 | CASSERETDTQYF
TRBV28 | CASSQGQPRNSLAFF
TRBV7-2 | CASSIQSGATTDTQYF
TRBV11-2 | CASSFGQVLNTEAFF
TRBV7-2 | CASSLGSGNNEQFF
TRBV2 | CASSEGGSVQPQHF
TRBV4-2 | CASSPVWGGGYGYTF
TRBV4-2 | CASSQRGTIPDTQYF
TRBV27 | CASSFMDRGFDEQFF
TRBV7-6 | CASSLVLAQETQYF
TRBV4-1 | CASSFTALGTDTQYF
TRBV7-9 | CASSSTTTTRETQYF
TRBV5-1 | CASSLAPGSSYNEQFF
TRBV5-6 | CASSFGSGRGQETQYF
TRBV18 | CASSETGSQETQYF
TRBV14 | CASSTWTGGNEQFF
TRBV19 | CASSDRDLTNEKLFF
TRBV15 | CATSLEGGWNEQFF
TRBV30 | CAWIGGRGGAGELFF
TRBV6-5 | CASSRGQGDSYEQYF
TRBV2 | CASSEYNYEQYF
TRBV7-2 | CASSLYRVGEQYF
TRBV11-2 | CASSLDGRGTEAFF
TRBV7-3 | CASSLRAGGRTDTQYF
TRBV4-3 | CASSQNWEGELFF
TRBV2 | CATLLAGEDEQYF
TRBV7-2 | CASSFGLGPDTQYF
TRBV19 | CASLDRGNQPQHF
TRBV18 | CASSPPGRGSGEKLFF
TRBV5-1 | CASSGQSQETQYF
TRBV4-3 | CASSQGAQATNEKLFF
TRBV4-1 | CASSQVGGGSSTDTQYF